The 12 T cell receptor beta chains below were found in one sample sequenced in a study of patients and donors after allogeneic stem cell transplantation. MiXCR, run by TCRdb on the RT-PCR reads, gives a single entry per CDR3 protein. The sample includes over 400,000 distinct CDR3 sequences, roughly 17% of them seen just once. Sequencing used blood, either unsorted or a sorted T cell fraction (not recorded which). The receptor source for this set is a human donor who was either an allogeneic HSCT recipient or a stem cell or donor lymphocyte infusion donor (not recorded which). It is not recorded whose cells these are; they may come from a transplant donor.

This chain connects TRBV18 to TRBJ2-2, with 8 bases fitting TRBD2. The germline gives CDR1 KGHSH, CDR2 LQKENI. J lost 2 bases, V lost 2 bases, and 7 bases had no gene match. The CDR3 is made up of 17 amino acids. The CDR3, as DNA: TGTGCCAGCTCACCAAACCAACTAGCGGCCAACACCGGGGAGCTGTTTTTT. Translating gives CASSPNQLAANTGELFF.

This clonotype was observed a few times. The chain couples TRBV29-1 to TRBJ1-2; D is ambiguous. CDR1 is SQVTM, CDR2 ANQGSEA, per germline. The CDR3 consists of 12 residues. V was cut by 4 bases and J by 8 bases, with 14 bases left in between. The CDR3 sequence is CSVGRPLRGYTF. Written as DNA, the CDR3 is TGCAGCGTTGGGAGGCCTCTGAGAGGCTACACCTTC.

The sample holds many counts of this clonotype. The chain carries TRBV12-3 or TRBV12-4 and TRBJ2-7; 9 bases agree with TRBD2. V lost 6 bases, J lost 2 bases, and 5 bases stayed unmatched. The CDR3 covers 14 residues. In DNA form, the CDR3 reads TGTGCCAGCAGAGTAGCGGGAGACACCTACGAGCAGTACTTC. It codes for CASRVAGDTYEQYF.

As DNA, the CDR3 is TGTGCCACCGGCCAACCGGGACCCATCAATGAGCAGTTCTTC. It specifies CATGQPGPINEQFF. The chain combines TRBV24-1 with TRBJ2-1, with D possibly being TRBD1 or TRBD2 (5 bases each). Trimming took off 9 bases at V and 6 bases at J, with 17 bases between the two ends. The CDR3 is 14 amino acids. Germline CDR1 is KGHDR and CDR2 is SFDVKD.

In its sample, this clonotype was seen a few times. The chain combines TRBV7-8 with TRBJ1-1, with a tentative D call TRBD1 (6 bases). This CDR3 contains 15 residues. V was trimmed by 3 bases and J by 1 base, leaving 12 bases between them. CDR1 and CDR2 (germline): SGHVS, FQNEAQ. CDR3 in DNA: TGTGCCAGCAGCTTGACGAGGGGGAGGAACACTGAAGCTTTCTTT. It specifies CASSLTRGRNTEAFF.

In its sample, this clonotype was seen a few times. The chain recombines TRBV10-3 with TRBJ2-2; either TRBD1 or TRBD2 may supply D (5 bases each). Trimming removed 3 bases at V and 6 bases at J, with 11 bases between. Germline V gene data show CDR1 as ENHRY and CDR2 as SYGVKD. The CDR3 contains 14 residues. CDR3 sequence reads: CAISEGVGPGELFF. CDR3 nucleotide sequence: TGTGCCATCAGTGAAGGGGTGGGACCCGGGGAGCTGTTTTTT.

The chain links TRBV27 to TRBJ2-1; TRBD1 matches 7 bases. The germline V gene encodes CDR1 MNHEY and CDR2 SMNVEV (reference sequence). Trimming took 7 bases from V and 2 from J; bases not matched to a gene: 8. The CDR3 totals 15 residues. CDR3 sequence: CASTPGDSTYNEQFF. CDR3 nucleotide sequence: TGTGCCAGCACCCCCGGGGACAGTACCTACAATGAGCAGTTCTTC.

Only a few counts were recorded for this clonotype. This rearrangement joins TRBV19 to TRBJ1-5; D might be TRBD1 (6 bases). Deletions cut 7 bases from V and 6 bases from J, with 13 bases between. Germline CDR1 LNHDA, CDR2 SQIVND (reference sequence). CDR3 length: 13 amino acids. The CDR3 here is CASNPQGPQPQHF. The CDR3 region has the DNA TGTGCCAGTAACCCACAGGGCCCTCAGCCCCAGCATTTT.

In this sample, this clonotype turned up a few times. V and J are TRBV2 and TRBJ2-1; 7 bases agree with TRBD2. The CDR3 length is 14 residues. Germline V CDR1 and CDR2: SNHLY, FYNNEI. With 3 bases clipped from V and 3 bases from J, the junction kept 2 bases outside the gene matches. The CDR3 coding sequence is TGTGCCAGCAGTGACGGGAGGTTCTACAATGAGCAGTTCTTC. It encodes CASSDGRFYNEQFF.

This clonotype was counted only a few times. The chain carries TRBV4-1 and TRBJ2-1, with D unclear. V lost 1 base and J lost 1, with 11 bases in between. The germline CDR1 and CDR2 sequences are MGHRA and YSYEKL. This CDR3 is built from 16 residues. Written as DNA, the CDR3 is TGCGCCAGCAGCCAAGTTATTCGATTGTCCTACAATGAGCAGTTCTTC. Amino acid sequence: CASSQVIRLSYNEQFF.

This clonotype was recorded many times. This chain uses TRBV4-3 with TRBJ2-3; 13 positions match TRBD2. CDR1 is LGHNA and CDR2 is YSLEER in the germline V gene. The J segment lost 3 bases and the V segment lost 1 base, leaving 1 base of the junction unmatched. This CDR3 spans 16 amino acids. CDR3: CASSQGTSGGTDTQYF. The CDR3 nucleotides read TGCGCCAGCAGCCAAGGGACTAGCGGGGGTACAGATACGCAGTATTTT.

In its sample, this clonotype was seen many times. The V call is TRBV20-1, the J call TRBJ2-1; D possibly corresponds to TRBD2 (6 bases). Looked up from germline, CDR1 is DFQATT and CDR2 is SNEGSKA (reference sequence). V was trimmed by 0 bases and J by 6 bases, leaving 18 bases between them. The CDR3 extends over 16 amino acids. The CDR3 here is CSARDLERALRNEQFF. DNA for the CDR3: TGCAGTGCTAGAGATCTGGAGCGGGCCCTTCGCAATGAGCAGTTCTTC.